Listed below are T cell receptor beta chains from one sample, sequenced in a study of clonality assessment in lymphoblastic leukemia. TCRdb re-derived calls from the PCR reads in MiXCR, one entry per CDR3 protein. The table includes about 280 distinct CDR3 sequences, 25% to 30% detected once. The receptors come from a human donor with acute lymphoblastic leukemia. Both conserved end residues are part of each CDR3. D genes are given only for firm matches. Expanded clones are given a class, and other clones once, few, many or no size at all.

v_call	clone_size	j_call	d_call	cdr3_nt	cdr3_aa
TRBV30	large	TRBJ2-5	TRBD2	TGTGCCTGGAGCGGTCGGAGCGGGGGGGTTCAAGAGACCCAGTACTTC	CAWSGRSGGVQETQYF
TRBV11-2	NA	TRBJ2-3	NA	TGTGCCAGCAGCTTAGTCCGTGCAGGGACCGCAGATACGCAGTATTTT	CASSLVRAGTADTQYF
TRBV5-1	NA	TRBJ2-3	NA	TGCGCCAGCAGCTTGGTCGTAGGCGGCGCAGATACGCAGTATTTT	CASSLVVGGADTQYF
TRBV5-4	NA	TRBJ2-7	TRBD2	TGTGCCAGCAGTTTGTCCGGAGGGACTAGCGGGAGTCAAATCTACGAGCAGTACTTC	CASSLSGGTSGSQIYEQYF
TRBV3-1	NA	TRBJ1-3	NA	TGTGCCAGCAGCCAATCAGGGTCTGGAAACACCATATATTTT	CASSQSGSGNTIYF
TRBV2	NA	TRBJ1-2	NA	TGTGCCAGCAGTGGCCCGGGCCGAACAACTCATGGCTACACCTTC	CASSGPGRTTHGYTF
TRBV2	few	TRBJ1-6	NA	TGTGCCAGCCTGGCCAGCGGCGCCTATAATTCACCCCTCCACTTT	CASLASGAYNSPLHF
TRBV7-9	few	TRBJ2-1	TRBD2	TGTGCCAGCAGCTTATCGGTCGGACTAGCGGGGAATGAGCAGTTCTTC	CASSLSVGLAGNEQFF
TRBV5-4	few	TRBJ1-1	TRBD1	TGTGCCAGCAGCATCGACAGGGAAAGCACTGAAGCTTTCTTT	CASSIDRESTEAFF